Reported below is one T cell receptor beta chain. The target of this receptor is not known. A much larger clone is a single base away; this may be a read error. These data belong to a study of tumor-infiltrating lymphocytes in primary liver carcinoma (dated by TCRdb to about 2017). For the study in its entirety: Between late 2015 and March 2016, about 5 patients in China with histopathologically diagnosed primary liver carcinoma had surgical resection. Of the five patients (three men and two women, aged 30 to 69 years), four had hepatocellular carcinoma and one had combined HCC and intrahepatic cholangiocarcinoma. The five patients had tumors staged T1-T3 N0M0, with maximum diameters ranging from about 4.2 to 10 cm. Each sample produced about 3.5 to 7.13 million productive TCRbeta reads, and read depth showed no significant difference between tissue types. TCRbeta repertoire sequencing, expression microarrays and whole-exome sequencing were combined in the study across five regions of each liver tumor, with adjacent normal tissue and blood also included. TCRbeta repertoire sequencing covered roughly 35 specimens from 5 patients: roughly 25 tumor regions, 5 adjacent noncancerous liver tissues and 5 peripheral blood samples. Reproducibility between technical replicate repertoires was high, with correlation coefficients above 0.95 and mean shared-clone rates roughly 0.91. The paper as a whole reports these results and caveats: Consistent with antigen-driven expansion, pairs of tumor regions showed higher repertoire overlap (mean about 36%) than either tumor-adjacent pairs (approximately 17%) or tumor-blood pairs (roughly 14%). Only the TCR beta chain was sequenced, so true repertoire diversity is likely underestimated because unpaired alpha chains were not captured. Bulk unsorted samples precluded comparing CD4+ and CD8+ T cell repertoires. The study included only a few patients, and the authors note findings should be validated in a larger study. A significantly larger repertoire fraction was made up by the top 250 clones in tumors than in blood (p = 0.039).

Starting from approximately 500 ng total RNA, TCRbeta-specific cDNA was produced by reverse transcription with a constant-region primer and ProtoScript II reverse transcriptase. The TCRbeta libraries were prepared through three rounds of nested multiplex PCR following a slightly modified ARM-PCR procedure. Each of the first two PCR rounds ran for around 10 cycles using multiplex TRBV1-TRBV30 forward primers together with a Cbeta reverse primer. A final 25-cycle PCR with Deep VentR polymerase added sample barcodes and Illumina adapters. Before sequencing, amplicons between 200 and 500 bp were purified from gel using a QIAquick gel extraction kit. An Illumina HiSeq 2500 was used to sequence the TCRbeta amplicons with 250-bp paired-end reads. The original methods were these. Trimmomatic v0.33 was used to quality-trim the reads, and FLASH v1.2.11 was used to merge paired reads so that full CDR3 sequences could be recovered. V, D and J germline segments were assigned to the rearranged TCRbeta sequences using MiGEC v1.2.1b. VDJtools v1.0.0 computed clonotype statistics and Shannon-Wiener diversity indices. Except for diversity analysis, only the 250 most abundant clonotypes of each sample were used in subsequent analyses to reduce sampling bias. TCRdb ran its own pipeline on the public reads, namely fastp trimming at Q25 and MiXCR clone calling, and kept in-frame beta chains. Under each unique CDR3 protein, matching rows form one entry showing the most common genes and DNA. The V and J calls follow TCRdb's processing rather than the paper's. Within this sample are approximately 300,000 distinct CDR3 sequences, with 55% to 65% of them counted one time only. The top ten hold 9% to 10% of the sample.

RNA from unsorted whole blood was extracted with TRIzol reagent, and germline DNA was obtained with the DNeasy Blood & Tissue kit. At the time of sampling, the patients were treatment-naive and had chronic HBV infection. Around 3.9 milliliters of peripheral blood were collected into K2EDTA tubes before surgery. Ends trimmed: V by 8 bases, J by 6 bases; bases unmatched to a gene: 9. Spanning cysteine to phenylalanine, the CDR3 consists of 14 amino acids. The sequence is cut down to CDR3 DNA, 42 bases in frame from base 1. The germline V gene sets CDR1 to SGHDT and CDR2 to YYEEEE. Sequencing was performed on peripheral blood. The source of this sequence is a man in his forties or fifties with primary liver carcinoma and hepatitis B virus infection. The chain links TRBV5-6 with TRBJ2-1; TRBD1 matches 9 bases in the middle. The nucleotides are TGTGCCAGACTCCCGGGACAGGGAATCAATGAGCAGTTCTTC. Its protein product is CARLPGQGINEQFF.